Sequencing of this TCR beta chain was carried out in a study of Ad26.COV2.S vaccination and SARS-CoV-2 variants. Overall study context: COV1001, an Ad26.COV2.S trial, supplied this vaccine-arm donor.

The treatment denotes: roughly 18 received Ad26.COV2.S at low or high dose, single or two shots; about 5 received placebo; per-sample allocation not given. Samples came from day 63 after the first vaccine or placebo injection. Assay used: immunoSEQ multiplex PCR; TCRdb lists only in-frame clones, some missing. The table has about 410,000 clones, roughly nine tenths seen once. The receptor was isolated from a person aged 18-60 years who received the Ad26.COV2.S COVID-19 vaccine or a placebo. Here the sequenced sample was peripheral blood, taken in a trial of Ad26.COV2.S vaccine versus placebo.

CDR3 protein: CAWSVQGFYGYTF. CDR3 in DNA: TGTGCCTGGAGTGTACAAGGGTTCTATGGCTACACCTTC. The chain joins TRBV30 to TRBJ1-2; D unresolved. This CDR3 comprises 13 residues. The germline V gene encodes CDR1 GTSNPN and CDR2 SVGIG (reference sequence). The germline V and J ends were trimmed by 0 bases and 4 bases, with 9 bases remaining between them.